The source of this TCR beta chain is a study of shared clonotypes between healthy human individuals. Study-level background: Three plates were used per donor for CD4 naive, three for CD4 memory, two for CD8 naive and one for CD8 memory. Study-level findings and limits: The study found approximately 5% of naive CD4 clonotypes shared across a handful of donors.

Authors' methods: ImmunoSEQ yielded junction-only sequences lacking quality scores, so filtering differed. Method: immunoSEQ multiplex PCR; TCRdb's copy keeps in-frame clones and lacks some. V and J calls and clone size are given by that table; D and trimming were obtained from the DNA. The data hold about 610,000 clones, with approximately 96% observed a single time. The naive CD8 fraction comprised CD45RO-negative cells positively selected for CCR7 and excluded terminally differentiated effector memory CD45RA+ cells. Only Caucasian adults living in Nashville, Tennessee served as donors. With regard to this clone: Its antigen is unknown.

The length of the CDR3 is 14 residues. Trimming took off 3 bases at V and 8 bases at J, with 13 bases between the two ends. Per the germline V gene, CDR1 is MDHEN and CDR2 is SYDVKM. Sequenced: naive CD8+ T cells sorted from blood. The chain has TRBV28 and TRBJ1-4, with no clear D. The sequence derives from a woman younger than 45 in good health. CDR3 amino acids: CASSFWIQNEKLFF. CDR3 nucleotides: TGTGCCAGCAGTTTCTGGATACAAAACGAAAAACTGTTTTTT.